Shown below are 15 T cell receptor beta chains from a single sample sequenced in a study of blood T cell repertoires in COVID-19. Here immunoSEQ multiplex PCR was the method, and the copy in TCRdb shows in-frame clones only, minus some. The repertoire has 130,000 to 150,000 clones, 75% to 90% of them found once; the top ten carry about 5.1%. Material for sequencing was peripheral blood. The receptors stem from a human donor in a cohort sampled during active COVID-19.

The chain recombines TRBV6-1 with TRBJ2-2; D might be TRBD1 (6 bases). The germline V gene encodes CDR1 MNHNS and CDR2 SASEGT. Between the trimmed V and J ends, which lost 3 bases and 8 bases, there was a span of 10 bases. The CDR3 runs to 13 residues. DNA for the CDR3: TGTGCCAGCAGTGACACAGGGATGGGGGAGCTGTTTTTT. As protein: CASSDTGMGELFF.

This clone has a single count. As DNA, the CDR3 is TGTGCCAGCAGTTTAGGGGGACAGCGTGGCTACACCTTC. It codes for CASSLGGQRGYTF. The chain employs TRBV12-3 or TRBV12-4 and TRBJ1-2; 7 bases agree with TRBD1. This CDR3 spans 13 amino acids. V was clipped by 1 base and J by 7 bases; unmatched bases: 3.

This chain joins TRBV9 and TRBJ2-3; no firm D call. The CDR3 runs to 11 residues. Germline V lookup: CDR1 SGDLS, CDR2 YYNGEE. The germline V and J ends were trimmed by 3 bases and 7 bases, with 6 bases remaining between them. DNA for the CDR3: TGTGCCAGCAGCGCATCTAATACGCAGTATTTT. It translates to CASSASNTQYF.

V and J are TRBV24-1 and TRBJ1-4; 11 nucleotides line up with TRBD1. Germline V CDR1 and CDR2: KGHDR, SFDVKD. The CDR3 has 15 residues. The J segment lost 8 bases and the V segment lost 6 bases, leaving 7 bases of the junction unmatched. The CDR3 nucleotides are TGTGCCACCAGTCCACCCGGGACAGGGGGAGAAAAACTGTTTTTT. The encoded protein is CATSPPGTGGEKLFF.

The chain has TRBV29-1 and TRBJ2-1; TRBD2 agrees at 7 bases. The CDR3 contains 18 residues. Germline values: CDR1 SQVTM, CDR2 ANQGSEA. V lost 2 bases, J lost 5 bases, and 18 bases stayed unmatched. CDR3 sequence reads: CSVERLSSGIPGDNEQFF. In DNA form, the CDR3 reads TGCAGCGTTGAAAGGTTGTCCAGCGGGATTCCGGGCGACAATGAGCAGTTCTTC.

J is TRBJ2-2 and V is TRBV13; a possible D gene is TRBD1 (6 bases). Trimming took 2 bases from V and 4 from J, leaving 14 bases between them. Germline V gives CDR1 PRHDT, CDR2 FYEKMQ (reference sequence). The CDR3 is 16 residues long. CDR3 loop: CASSLLQGVSTGELFF. The CDR3 DNA follows: TGTGCCAGCAGCTTACTACAGGGAGTTTCCACCGGGGAGCTGTTTTTT.

This rearrangement joins TRBV28 to TRBJ1-4; 8 positions agree with TRBD1. Per germline, CDR1 MDHEN and CDR2 SYDVKM. V shed 4 bases and J 8 bases; nucleotides not matched to a gene: 12. This CDR3 comprises 16 residues. CDR3 coding DNA: TGTGCCAGCAGTTCAAGAACCGGGACAGGCTTAGAAAAACTGTTTTTT. It translates to CASSSRTGTGLEKLFF.

The genes are TRBV5-6 and TRBJ1-4, with D unclear. The germline V gene encodes CDR1 SGHDT and CDR2 YYEEEE. The CDR3 is made up of 16 amino acids. The V end lost 2 bases, the J end lost 8 bases, and 19 bases lay between the germline ends. This CDR3 reads CASSFRSEGEGEKLFF. The CDR3 region has the DNA TGTGCCAGCAGCTTCCGATCGGAGGGAGAAGGGGAAAAACTGTTTTTT.

A single count supports this clone. The chain has TRBV27 and TRBJ1-2; D is uncertain. V dropped 5 bases and J dropped 2 bases, with 9 bases sitting between them. The CDR3 extends over 13 amino acids. CDR1 and CDR2 (germline): MNHEY, SMNVEV (reference sequence). As DNA, the CDR3 is TGTGCCAGCAGTCCAGGACTCAACTATGGCTACACCTTC. This encodes CASSPGLNYGYTF.

This chain connects TRBV6-6 to TRBJ1-5; D unresolved. V dropped 2 bases and J dropped 5 bases, with 4 bases sitting between them. The CDR3 spans 12 residues. Germline V gene sequence: CDR1 MNHNY, CDR2 SVGAGI (reference sequence). The CDR3 bases are TGTGCCAGCAGTTACCAGGATCAGCCCCAGCATTTT. Translation: CASSYQDQPQHF.

This chain links TRBV30 with TRBJ2-6; no clear D gene. With 2 bases removed from V and 12 bases from J, the gap between germline ends came to 11 bases. The length of the CDR3 is 12 residues. CDR1 and CDR2 (germline): GTSNPN, SVGIG (reference sequence). CDR3 residues: CAWSPFVSVLTF. The CDR3 region has the DNA TGTGCCTGGAGTCCCTTTGTGTCCGTCCTGACTTTC.

The chain uses TRBV7-9 and TRBJ2-1; TRBD1 might be the D (6 bases). This CDR3 is built from 12 residues. The germline gives CDR1 SEHNR, CDR2 FQNEAQ (reference sequence). Trimming took 5 bases from V and 6 from J, leaving 8 bases between them. This chain's CDR3 is CASSQGFNEQFF. Written as DNA, the CDR3 is TGTGCCAGCAGCCAGGGGTTCAATGAGCAGTTCTTC.

This clone was picked up a small number of times. The rearrangement joins TRBV7-3 to TRBJ1-3; D remains unclear. Germline V gene lookup returns CDR1 SGHTA and CDR2 FQGTGA. Between the trimmed V and J ends, which lost 2 bases and 0 bases, there was a span of 8 bases. The CDR3 runs to 15 residues. The CDR3 loop reads CASSLAPSSGNTIYF. CDR3 DNA: TGTGCCAGCAGCTTAGCTCCGAGCTCTGGAAACACCATATATTTT.

V usage is TRBV2 and J usage is TRBJ1-2; 10 positions agree with TRBD1. Germline values: CDR1 SNHLY, CDR2 FYNNEI. J lost 7 bases, V lost 6 bases, and 5 bases had no gene match. The CDR3 runs to 13 residues. The chain's CDR3 is CASRGTGAGGYTF. CDR3 coding DNA: TGTGCCAGCAGGGGGACAGGGGCCGGTGGCTACACCTTC.

The chain carries TRBV20-1 and TRBJ1-2, with D possibly being TRBD1 (5 bases). In germline, CDR1 is DFQATT, CDR2 SNEGSKA (reference sequence). Trimming took 3 bases from V and 3 from J, leaving 20 bases between them. CDR3 length equals 16 residues. The CDR3: CSASTYRRDYDYGYTF. The CDR3, as DNA: TGCAGTGCTAGTACGTATAGGAGGGACTATGACTATGGCTACACCTTC.